Presented here are 27 T cell receptor beta chains from one specimen sequenced in a study of breast tumors, draining lymph nodes, adjacent tissues. Axillary draining lymph nodes of breast cancer patients supplied the node samples. Via MiXCR, TCRdb re-called the multiplex PCR reads, giving one row per CDR3 protein. The table lists about 230,000 distinct CDR3 sequences, about 34% of them singletons, with more than 1.3% in the top ten. The specimen sequenced was axillary lymph node tissue. Receptor source: a female donor with breast cancer. Some clones in this sample may be carry-over from other donors' samples.

With regard to this clonotype: The junction does not match germline at one end; this may be a read error. The chain couples TRBV6-1 to TRBJ2-1; weak D call: TRBD2 (6 bases). Germline V gene data show CDR1 as MNHNS and CDR2 as SASEGT. The CDR3 spans 15 residues. The CDR3 loop reads CASSEDSGSYNEQFF. The CDR3 nucleotides are TGTGCCAGCAGCGAAGATAGCGGCAGCTACAATGAGCAGTTCTTC.

This clonotype showed up just a few times. The J gene is TRBJ2-1, the V gene TRBV28, with a possible D match to TRBD2 (5 bases). Trimming took off 4 bases at V and 9 bases at J, with 13 bases between the two ends. Germline assignment: CDR1 MDHEN and CDR2 SYDVKM. The length of the CDR3 is 13 residues. This chain's CDR3 is CASSWGVSFEQFF. As DNA, the CDR3 is TGTGCCAGCAGTTGGGGAGTTTCTTTTGAGCAGTTCTTC.

The sample holds many counts of this clonotype. The chain couples TRBV9 to TRBJ1-4, with D hard to call. This CDR3 is built from 16 residues. Germline V gene data show CDR1 as SGDLS and CDR2 as YYNGEE. Trimming removed 1 base from V and 3 bases from J, with 13 bases in between. The chain's CDR3 is CASSVNPTGSNEKLFF. CDR3 nucleotides: TGTGCCAGCAGCGTAAACCCGACGGGATCTAATGAAAAACTGTTTTTT. Supplemented by reference TRBV9 and TRBJ1-4, the full variable domain reads DSGVTQTPKHLITATGQRVTLRCSPRSGDLSVYWYQQSLDQGLQFLIQYYNGEERAKGNILERFSAQQFPDLHSELNLSSLELGDSALYFCASSVNPTGSNEKLFFGSGTQLSVL.

Ten or more counts support this clonotype. The chain carries TRBV5-1 and TRBJ1-4, with 8 bases aligning to TRBD1. This CDR3 is 15 amino acids long. Unmatched junction bases numbered 4, after V lost 3 bases and J lost 3 bases. Looked up from germline, CDR1 is SGHRS and CDR2 is YFSETQ. The CDR3 protein is CASSSPGQANEKLFF. The CDR3, as DNA: TGCGCCAGCAGCTCACCGGGACAGGCTAATGAAAAACTGTTTTTT.

This clonotype was seen ten or more times. The V call is TRBV19, the J call TRBJ2-3, with D tentatively TRBD1 (5 bases). CDR3 length: 11 residues. Trimming pared 8 bases from V and 6 bases from J, leaving 9 bases between. Germline CDR1 reads LNHDA; CDR2 reads SQIVND (reference sequence). The CDR3 loop is CASAKGDTQYF. In DNA form, the CDR3 reads TGTGCCAGTGCCAAGGGGGATACGCAGTATTTT.

This chain joins TRBV7-9 and TRBJ1-4; TRBD1 agrees at 7 bases. The CDR3 length is 14 residues. V was pared by 5 bases and J by 0 bases, with 0 bases of the junction left unmatched. CDR1 is SEHNR, CDR2 FQNEAQ, per germline (reference sequence). This chain's CDR3 is CASSGQATNEKLFF. The CDR3 DNA reads TGTGCCAGCAGCGGACAGGCAACTAATGAAAAACTGTTTTTT.

As to this clonotype: The conserved closing phenylalanine or tryptophan is absent in this CDR3, likely reflecting a read error. V gene TRBV10-3 combines with J gene TRBJ2-1; tentative D call: TRBD2 (5 bases). Germline V lookup: CDR1 ENHRY, CDR2 SYGVKD. CDR3 length: 16 amino acids. V lost 4 bases and J 8 bases, leaving 21 bases between the germline ends. The CDR3 region has the DNA TGTGCCATCAGTGTGGGTGCGGGTGGAGGAAGAGATGAGCAGTTCCCC. Protein: CAISVGAGGGRDEQFP.

This clonotype was seen only a few times. The CDR3 coding sequence is TGTGCCAGCAGCTTCGCACCGATGAACACTGAAGCTTTCTTT. It is translated as CASSFAPMNTEAFF. The V call is TRBV7-2, the J call TRBJ1-1, with D unclear. V was cut by 3 bases and J by 0 bases, with 8 bases left in between. CDR1 and CDR2 from the germline V gene are SGHTA and FQGNSA. The CDR3 is 14 amino acids.

Many counts were recorded for this clonotype. This chain uses TRBV20-1 with TRBJ2-2; 8 bases align to TRBD2. The ends lost 5 bases at V and 7 bases at J; junction bases unmatched: 15. Germline V gene sequence: CDR1 DFQATT, CDR2 SNEGSKA (reference sequence). The CDR3 totals 16 residues. The CDR3 here is CSASVPSGSEVGELFF. The DNA of the CDR3 is TGCAGTGCTTCAGTCCCCAGCGGGAGCGAGGTCGGGGAGCTGTTTTTT.

This clonotype was seen ten or more times. The genes are TRBV2 and TRBJ1-5; TRBD1 is a possible D gene (5 bases). The ends were cut back, 6 bases at V and 3 bases at J, with 15 bases in the middle. Germline CDR1 reads SNHLY; CDR2 reads FYNNEI. The CDR3 length is 15 residues. Written as DNA, the CDR3 is TGTGCCAGCAGCCATAGCGGGGGAGACAATCAGCCCCAGCATTTT. The encoded protein is CASSHSGGDNQPQHF. Using reference TRBV2 and TRBJ1-5 for the parts outside the CDR3, the full variable domain is EPEVTQTPSHQVTQMGQEVILRCVPISNHLYFYWYRQILGQKVEFLVSFYNNEISEKSEIFDDQFSVERPDGSNFTLKIRSTKLEDSAMYFCASSHSGGDNQPQHFGDGTRLSIL.

The CDR3, as DNA: TGTGCCAGTAGGCCGGGGGGCGCGGGCAACACTGAAGCTTTCTTT. Translation: CASRPGGAGNTEAFF. The J gene is TRBJ1-1, the V gene TRBV19; TRBD1 might be the D (6 bases). V was cut by 6 bases and J by 2 bases, with 16 bases left in between. From germline, CDR1 is LNHDA and CDR2 SQIVND (reference sequence). CDR3 size: 15 residues.

This clonotype was counted only a few times. This sequence may be a read error, since a much larger clone differs from it by one base. This CDR3 fails to terminate in the conserved phenylalanine or tryptophan, so it likely reflects a read error. The CDR3 coding sequence is TGCGCCAGCAGCCAAGTTTATGGGAGGGCTTCCTACGAGCAGTACCTC. Its protein product is CASSQVYGRASYEQYL. This rearrangement joins TRBV4-1 to TRBJ2-7; TRBD2 matches at 7 bases. The CDR3 covers 16 residues. Germline lookup yields CDR1 MGHRA and CDR2 YSYEKL. V trimming: 1 base; J trimming: 1 base; junction bases outside the gene matches: 7.

V and J are TRBV19 and TRBJ2-1; 9 bases line up with TRBD2. Trimming took 5 bases from V and 15 from J; bases not matched to a gene: 14. CDR3 length equals 14 residues. CDR1 is LNHDA and CDR2 is SQIVND in the germline V gene (reference sequence). The CDR3, as DNA: TGTGCCAGTAGTGAGGGAGCTAGCGGGACCCATTTGTTCTTC. Translating gives CASSEGASGTHLFF. The whole variable domain, filled in from reference TRBV19 and TRBJ2-1, reads DGGITQSPKYLFRKEGQNVTLSCEQNLNHDAMYWYRQDPGQGLRLIYYSQIVNDFQKGDIAEGYSVSREKKESFPLTVTSAQKNPTAFYLCASSEGASGTHLFFGPGTRLTVL.

This clonotype showed up many times. The chain couples TRBV6-1 to TRBJ2-3; D gene ambiguous. CDR1 MNHNS and CDR2 SASEGT come from the germline V gene. This CDR3 has 13 amino acids. V lost 2 bases and J 7 bases, leaving 10 bases between the germline ends. CDR3 sequence: CASSEKIIYTQYF. The CDR3 DNA reads TGTGCCAGCAGTGAAAAAATAATCTATACGCAGTATTTT.

This clonotype was counted at least ten times. The V and J genes are TRBV12-3 or TRBV12-4 and TRBJ2-7, with D possibly matching TRBD2 (5 bases). The CDR3 sequence is 14 residues long. Trimming stripped 3 bases from V and 7 bases from J, with 16 bases between. The CDR3 sequence: CASSFTGEIKEQYF. The CDR3 DNA is TGTGCCAGCAGTTTCACCGGGGAGATCAAGGAGCAGTACTTC.

This clonotype was recorded at least ten times. This rearrangement joins TRBV7-2 to TRBJ2-1; 8 bases map to TRBD2. The germline V gene has CDR1 SGHTA and CDR2 FQGNSA. V lost 5 bases, J lost 8 bases, and 11 bases stayed unmatched. This CDR3 spans 15 amino acids. CDR3 loop: CASSPQGGTRDEQFF. CDR3 in DNA: TGTGCCAGCAGCCCGCAGGGCGGGACTAGAGATGAGCAGTTCTTC.

This clonotype occurred many times. The V call is TRBV7-8, the J call TRBJ2-5, with D perhaps matching TRBD1 (5 bases). V was shortened by 2 bases and J by 2 bases, with 9 bases between the two germline ends. The CDR3 has 14 residues. The germline V gene has CDR1 SGHVS and CDR2 FQNEAQ. This CDR3 reads CASSLRTLQETQYF. The CDR3 DNA is TGTGCCAGCAGCTTAAGGACACTACAAGAGACCCAGTACTTC. Together with reference TRBV7-8 and TRBJ2-5, the CDR3 gives the full variable domain: GAGVSQSPRYKVAKRGQDVALRCDPISGHVSLFWYQQALGQGPEFLTYFQNEAQLDKSGLPSDRFFAERPEGSVSTLKIQRTQQEDSAVYLCASSLRTLQETQYFGPGTRLLVL.

This clonotype has more than one count but fewer than ten. The chain carries TRBV20-1 and TRBJ2-3; 10 bases fit TRBD2. V trimming: 5 bases; J trimming: 4 bases; junction bases outside the gene matches: 9. Germline CDR1 is DFQATT and CDR2 is SNEGSKA (reference sequence). The CDR3 spans 15 residues. The CDR3 is CSAAVSGGSADTQYF. The CDR3 DNA is TGCAGTGCTGCGGTTAGCGGGGGGAGTGCAGATACGCAGTATTTT.

The table lists this clonotype with many counts. Germline is not matched at one junction end, which may reflect a read error. The rearrangement uses TRBV20-1 and TRBJ2-5, with D perhaps matching TRBD1 (6 bases). This CDR3 region has 11 residues. CDR1 is DFQATT, CDR2 SNEGSKA, per germline (reference sequence). This chain's CDR3 is CSASWGQTQSF. The DNA of the CDR3 is TGCAGTGCTAGCTGGGGGCAGACCCAGTCCTTC.

For this clonotype: As the CDR3 is not closed by the conserved phenylalanine or tryptophan, this likely results from a read error. This rearrangement joins TRBV7-7 to TRBJ2-5; the D call may be TRBD1 or TRBD2 (5 bases each). This CDR3 comprises 14 residues. Germline V gene data show CDR1 as SSHAT and CDR2 as FNYEAQ (reference sequence). The CDR3: CASSPRGPGETQYL. The CDR3 region has the DNA TGTGCTAGCAGCCCACGGGGACCGGGAGAGACCCAGTACCTC.

This clonotype occurred once. This chain links TRBV5-1 with TRBJ2-3; 13 nucleotides align to TRBD2. After removal of 1 base from V and 3 bases from J, the junction contained 5 bases not matched to a gene. The V gene's germline CDR1 is SGHRS and CDR2 YFSETQ. CDR3 length equals 17 residues. CDR3 amino acids: CASSLTAGLAGTDTQYF. The DNA for the CDR3 is TGCGCCAGCAGCTTGACAGCGGGACTAGCGGGAACAGATACGCAGTATTTT. Drawing the rest from reference TRBV5-1 and TRBJ2-3, the complete variable domain is KAGVTQTPRYLIKTRGQQVTLSCSPISGHRSVSWYQQTPGQGLQFLFEYFSETQRNKGNFPGRFSGRQFSNSRSEMNVSTLELGDSALYLCASSLTAGLAGTDTQYFGPGTRLTVL.

A note on this clonotype: With a much larger clone just one base away, this may be a read error. The rearrangement joins TRBV20-1 to TRBJ2-7, with D perhaps TRBD1 (6 bases). Trimming took 0 bases from V and 4 from J, leaving 16 bases between them. Germline CDR1 DFQATT, CDR2 SNEGSKA (reference sequence). This CDR3 has 15 amino acids. The DNA for the CDR3 is TGCAGTGCTAGAGATATGGGACAAGCACCGTACGAGCAGTACTTC. This translates into CSARDMGQAPYEQYF.

In its sample, this clonotype was seen many times. V and J are TRBV14 and TRBJ1-6, with a possible D match to TRBD1 (6 bases). V dropped 4 bases and J dropped 4 bases, with 17 bases sitting between them. This CDR3 has 17 residues. Germline loops: CDR1 SGHDN, CDR2 FVKESK. CDR3 sequence: CASSLTQGRGYNSPLHF. The CDR3 DNA reads as TGTGCCAGCAGCCTCACACAGGGCAGAGGTTATAATTCACCCCTCCACTTT.

A few counts support this clonotype. A much larger clone is a single base away; this may be a read error. The rearrangement uses TRBV9 and TRBJ2-5, with 13 bases identical to TRBD2. Per germline, CDR1 SGDLS and CDR2 YYNGEE. The CDR3 consists of 17 residues. Germline trimming cut 4 bases from V and 5 bases from J; bases unmatched to any gene: 11. The CDR3, as DNA: TGTGCCAGCAGCCCTCCGGGGGGGACTAGCGGGAAGGAGACCCAGTACTTC. Protein: CASSPPGGTSGKETQYF.

This clonotype was found many times. The chain combines TRBV20-1 with TRBJ1-3; D unresolved. The CDR3 has 17 residues. V gave up 1 base and J gave up 3 bases, with 19 bases separating them. Germline V gene sequence: CDR1 DFQATT, CDR2 SNEGSKA (reference sequence). The CDR3: CSARVSRLPEDGNTIYF. CDR3 DNA: TGCAGTGCTAGAGTGTCACGGTTGCCTGAAGATGGAAACACCATATATTTT.

This clonotype was detected ten times or more. This rearrangement joins TRBV20-1 to TRBJ2-5; perhaps TRBD2 as D (5 bases). V was shortened by 1 base and J by 4 bases, with 19 bases between the two germline ends. CDR1 is DFQATT, CDR2 SNEGSKA, per germline (reference sequence). This CDR3 has 16 residues. The CDR3 spells CSARGSRAGLGETQYF. Written as DNA, the CDR3 is TGCAGTGCTAGAGGTTCGAGGGCCGGTCTTGGAGAGACCCAGTACTTC.

This clonotype was recorded a few times. In this CDR3 the conserved last residue, phenylalanine or tryptophan, is missing, so a read error is likely. Because the CDR3's place on the DNA is in doubt, the DNA is left out and the CDR3 is given as listed by TCRdb. This chain connects TRBV6-1 to TRBJ2-7. Germline CDR1 reads MNHNS; CDR2 reads SASEGT. The CDR3 adds up to 10 amino acids, both ends counted. CDR3 loop: CASSQAELMI.